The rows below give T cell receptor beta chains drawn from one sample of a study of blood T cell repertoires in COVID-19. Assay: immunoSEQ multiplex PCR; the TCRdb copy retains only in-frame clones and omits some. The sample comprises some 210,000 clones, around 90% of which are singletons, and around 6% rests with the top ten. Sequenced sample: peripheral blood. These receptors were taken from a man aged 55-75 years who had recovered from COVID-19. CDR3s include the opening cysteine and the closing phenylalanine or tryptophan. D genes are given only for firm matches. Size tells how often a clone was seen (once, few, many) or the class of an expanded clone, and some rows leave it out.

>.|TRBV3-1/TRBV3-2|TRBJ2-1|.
CASSQYPGTYNEQFF
TGTGCCAGCAGCCAGTATCCGGGTACCTACAATGAGCAGTTCTTC
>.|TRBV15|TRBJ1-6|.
CATRVGSSYNSPLHF
TGTGCCACCAGGGTGGGGAGCTCCTATAATTCACCCCTCCACTTT
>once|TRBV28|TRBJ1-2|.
CASSPTGGRSRGYTF
TGTGCCAGCAGTCCCACGGGGGGAAGGTCTAGGGGCTACACCTTC
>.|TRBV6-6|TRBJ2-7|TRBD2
CASRRRTSGVYEQYF
TGTGCCAGCAGGCGCCGGACTAGCGGGGTCTACGAGCAGTACTTC
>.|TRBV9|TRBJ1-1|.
CASSLTGGSTEAFF
TGTGCCAGCAGCCTGACCGGGGGTTCGACTGAAGCTTTCTTT
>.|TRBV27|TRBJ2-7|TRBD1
CASKGQGRTYEQYF
TGTGCCAGCAAGGGACAGGGGAGAACCTACGAGCAGTACTTC
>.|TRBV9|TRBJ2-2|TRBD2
CASSVLGTSGAGGELFF
TGTGCCAGCAGCGTCCTCGGGACTAGCGGGGCCGGCGGGGAGCTGTTTTTT
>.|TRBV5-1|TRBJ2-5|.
CASSDVLRNPEGETQYF
TGCGCCAGCAGCGACGTGCTAAGGAACCCGGAGGGGGAGACCCAGTACTTC
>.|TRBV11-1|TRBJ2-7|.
CASSVGRNEQYF
TGTGCCAGCAGTGTCGGGAGAAACGAGCAGTACTTC
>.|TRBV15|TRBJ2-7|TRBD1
CATSSTGTGGYEQYF
TGTGCCACCAGCAGTACCGGGACAGGGGGATACGAGCAGTACTTC
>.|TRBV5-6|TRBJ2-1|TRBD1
CASRLTGGSDNEQFF
TGTGCCAGCAGATTAACAGGGGGCTCGGACAATGAGCAGTTCTTC
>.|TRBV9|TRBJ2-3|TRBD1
CASSETGGGDTQYF
TGTGCCAGCAGCGAGACAGGGGGCGGAGATACGCAGTATTTT
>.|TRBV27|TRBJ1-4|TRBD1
CASRGFGTGNEKLFF
TGTGCCAGCAGAGGGTTCGGGACAGGTAACGAAAAACTGTTTTTT
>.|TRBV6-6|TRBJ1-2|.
CASSYQQAGANYGYTF
TGTGCCAGCAGTTACCAACAGGCGGGAGCTAACTATGGCTACACCTTC
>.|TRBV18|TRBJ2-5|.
CASSPGDSGETQYF
TGTGCCAGCTCACCAGGGGATTCGGGGGAGACCCAGTACTTC
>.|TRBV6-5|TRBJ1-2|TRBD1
CASRGQSQVRPGYTF
TGTGCCAGCAGGGGACAGTCACAAGTGAGGCCGGGCTACACCTTC
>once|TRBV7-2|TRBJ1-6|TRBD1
CASSRTGSLSLHF
TGTGCCAGCAGCCGGACAGGGTCCCTGTCCCTCCACTTT
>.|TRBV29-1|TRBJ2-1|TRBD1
CSVLPGTATYNEQFF
TGCAGCGTCCTCCCCGGGACAGCCACCTACAATGAGCAGTTCTTC
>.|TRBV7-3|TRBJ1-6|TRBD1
CASSSGQLNSPLHF
TGTGCCAGCAGCTCGGGACAGCTTAATTCACCCCTCCACTTT
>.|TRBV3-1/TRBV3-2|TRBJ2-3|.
CASSQDGGPTDTQYF
TGTGCCAGCAGCCAAGACGGGGGGCCAACAGATACGCAGTATTTT
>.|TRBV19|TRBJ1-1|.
CASSTGQTNTEAFF
TGTGCCAGTAGTACCGGACAGACGAACACTGAAGCTTTCTTT
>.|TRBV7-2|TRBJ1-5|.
CASSSQGSSQPQHF
TGTGCCAGCAGCTCCCAGGGCTCGAGTCAGCCCCAGCATTTT
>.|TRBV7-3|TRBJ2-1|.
CASSPRDFNNEQFF
TGTGCCAGCAGCCCCCGGGACTTTAACAATGAGCAGTTCTTC
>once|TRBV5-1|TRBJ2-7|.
CASSLDRGSGEQYF
TGCGCCAGCAGCTTGGATCGAGGTAGCGGCGAGCAGTACTTC
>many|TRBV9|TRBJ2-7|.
CASSPGGTASSYEQYF
TGTGCCAGCAGCCCAGGGGGGACAGCGAGCTCCTACGAGCAGTACTTC
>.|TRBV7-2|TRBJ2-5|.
CASSKEGGKQETQYF
TGTGCCAGCAGCAAAGAGGGGGGGAAGCAAGAGACCCAGTACTTC
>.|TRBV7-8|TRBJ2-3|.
CASSSGGNADTQYF
TGTGCCAGCAGTTCCGGCGGTAATGCAGATACGCAGTATTTT
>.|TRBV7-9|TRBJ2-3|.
CASSLRGNTDTQYF
TGTGCCAGCAGCTTACGCGGCAACACAGATACGCAGTATTTT
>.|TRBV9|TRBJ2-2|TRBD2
CASSVRGGNTGELFF
TGTGCCAGCAGCGTCCGCGGGGGGAACACCGGGGAGCTGTTTTTT
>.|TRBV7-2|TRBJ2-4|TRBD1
CASSSGGFENIQYF
TGTGCCAGCAGCTCAGGGGGATTCGAAAACATTCAGTACTTC
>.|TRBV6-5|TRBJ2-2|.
CASMTVNTGELFF
TGTGCCAGCATGACAGTGAACACCGGGGAGCTGTTTTTT
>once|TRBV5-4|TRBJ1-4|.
CASSLEVGANEKLFF
TGTGCCAGCAGCTTGGAGGTGGGGGCTAACGAAAAACTGTTTTTT
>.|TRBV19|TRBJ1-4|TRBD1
CASSLRDRLPATNEKLFF
TGTGCCAGTAGTCTCCGGGACAGGCTGCCTGCAACTAATGAAAAACTGTTTTTT
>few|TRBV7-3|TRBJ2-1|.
CASSFLGPGANDEQFF
TGTGCCAGCAGCTTCCTGGGGCCGGGAGCCAACGATGAGCAGTTCTTC
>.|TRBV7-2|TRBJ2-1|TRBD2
CASSLVGTSGSVDEQFF
TGTGCCAGCAGCTTAGTGGGGACTAGCGGGAGCGTCGATGAGCAGTTCTTC
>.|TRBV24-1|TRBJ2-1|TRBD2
CATSESSGSPYNEQFF
TGTGCCACCAGTGAATCTAGCGGGAGTCCCTACAATGAGCAGTTCTTC
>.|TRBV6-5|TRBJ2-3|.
CASAGSGTDTQYF
TGTGCCAGCGCGGGGTCGGGCACAGATACGCAGTATTTT
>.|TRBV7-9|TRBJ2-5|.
CASSHPTGGETQYF
TGTGCCAGCAGCCACCCGACTGGAGGAGAGACCCAGTACTTC
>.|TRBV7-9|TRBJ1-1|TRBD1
CASSLGTGQAFF
TGTGCCAGCAGCTTAGGGACAGGCCAAGCTTTCTTT
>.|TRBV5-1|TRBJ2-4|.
CASSLVPGVTKNIQYF
TGCGCCAGCAGCTTGGTTCCAGGGGTGACCAAAAACATTCAGTACTTC